This TCR beta chain was identified in a study of T cells in Graves' hyperthyroidism and ophthalmopathy. Overall study results and limits: Most thyroid clonotypes with frequency above 0.001 were detected in blood.

The CDR3 regions of TCR beta were amplified from RNA transcripts. First-round RT-PCR of the TCR CDR3 relied on the HTBI primer set. In TCRdb, the multiplex PCR reads were re-called with MiXCR into one record per CDR3 protein. The repertoire includes around 480,000 distinct CDR3 sequences, approximately 15% of them detected once, and about a sixth sits in the top ten. On this clonotype: The antigen remains undetermined.

Patients between 18 and 65 years old had hyperthyroidism, newly diagnosed and lasting under 2 months. 9 to 10 ml fresh peripheral blood yielded the PBMCs. This TCR was sampled from a woman between 18 and 29 years old with Graves' hyperthyroidism. The sequencing input was blood.

The DNA for the CDR3 is TGTGCCATCAGTGAGTGGGTAGGACCTTACAGGGCCAATGAGCAGTTCTTC. This translates into CAISEWVGPYRANEQFF. The V and J genes are TRBV10-3 and TRBJ2-1, with D perhaps TRBD1 (6 bases). The germline CDR1 and CDR2 sequences are ENHRY and SYGVKD. Trimming left V 1 base short and J 6 bases short, with 19 bases between. The CDR3 extends over 17 amino acids.